Presented here are 3 T cell receptor beta chains from one specimen sequenced in a study of response to subunit inactivated influenza vaccine. MiXCR, applied by TCRdb to the RT-PCR reads, yields one record per CDR3 protein. The sample lists some 850,000 distinct CDR3 sequences; around a sixth were seen once. Source: PBMCs from blood, taken 5 to 6 days after vaccination. Receptors were obtained from a man in his fifties or sixties who received an inactivated influenza vaccine.

This clonotype showed up just a few times. The rearrangement joins TRBV7-9 to TRBJ2-2; D gene uncertain. Germline loops: CDR1 SEHNR, CDR2 FQNEAQ (reference sequence). This CDR3 has 11 amino acids. Trimming left V 7 bases short and J 1 base short, with 1 base between. CDR3 coding DNA: TGTGCCAGCATGAACACCGGGGAGCTGTTTTTT. It encodes CASMNTGELFF.

The chain joins TRBV12-3 or TRBV12-4 to TRBJ2-1, with D maybe TRBD1 (5 bases). V lost 3 bases and J lost 9, with 12 bases in between. The CDR3 is 13 amino acids. As DNA, the CDR3 is TGTGCCAGCAGTTTGCGCAGGGCGAGTGAGCAGTTCTTC. This encodes CASSLRRASEQFF.

This sequence joins TRBV4-2 and TRBJ2-7; D is unresolved. Trimming removed 1 base at V and 0 bases at J, with 7 bases between. The CDR3 is made up of 14 amino acids. Germline V gives CDR1 LGHNA, CDR2 YNFKEQ. The CDR3: CASSQGTVSYEQYF. CDR3 DNA: TGTGCCAGCAGCCAAGGCACAGTCTCCTACGAGCAGTACTTC.